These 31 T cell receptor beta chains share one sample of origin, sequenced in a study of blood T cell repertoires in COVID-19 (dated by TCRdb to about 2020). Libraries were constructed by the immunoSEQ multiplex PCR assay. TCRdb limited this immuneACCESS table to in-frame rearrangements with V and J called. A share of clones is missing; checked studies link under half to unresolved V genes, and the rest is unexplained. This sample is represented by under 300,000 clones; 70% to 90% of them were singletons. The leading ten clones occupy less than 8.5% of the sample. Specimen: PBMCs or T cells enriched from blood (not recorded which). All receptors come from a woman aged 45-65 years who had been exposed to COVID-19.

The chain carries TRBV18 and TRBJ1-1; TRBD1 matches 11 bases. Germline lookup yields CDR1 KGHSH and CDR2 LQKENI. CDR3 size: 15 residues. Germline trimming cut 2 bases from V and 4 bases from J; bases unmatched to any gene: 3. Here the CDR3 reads CASSPDGTGGTEAFF. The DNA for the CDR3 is TGTGCCAGCTCACCAGACGGGACAGGGGGCACTGAAGCTTTCTTT.

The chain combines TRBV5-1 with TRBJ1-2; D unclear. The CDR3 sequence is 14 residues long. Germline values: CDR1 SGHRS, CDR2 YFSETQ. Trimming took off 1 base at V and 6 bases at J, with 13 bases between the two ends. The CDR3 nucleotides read TGCGCCAGCAGCTTGATACTTCAAGCGGATGGCTACACCTTC. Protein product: CASSLILQADGYTF.

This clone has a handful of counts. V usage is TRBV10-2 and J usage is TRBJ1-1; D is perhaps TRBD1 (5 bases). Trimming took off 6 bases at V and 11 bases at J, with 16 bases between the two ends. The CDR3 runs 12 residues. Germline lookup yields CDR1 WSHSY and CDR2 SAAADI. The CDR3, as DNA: TGCGCCAGCAGCACCTCCACAGGAGGGGCTTTCTTT. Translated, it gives CASSTSTGGAFF.

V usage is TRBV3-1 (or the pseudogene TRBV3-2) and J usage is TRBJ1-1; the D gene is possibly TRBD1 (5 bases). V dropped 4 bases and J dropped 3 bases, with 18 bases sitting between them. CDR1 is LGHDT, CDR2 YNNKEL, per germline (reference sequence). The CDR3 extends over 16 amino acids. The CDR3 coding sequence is TGTGCCAGCAGCCGGAAGGTGCGGGGCTGGGACACTGAAGCTTTCTTT. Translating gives CASSRKVRGWDTEAFF.

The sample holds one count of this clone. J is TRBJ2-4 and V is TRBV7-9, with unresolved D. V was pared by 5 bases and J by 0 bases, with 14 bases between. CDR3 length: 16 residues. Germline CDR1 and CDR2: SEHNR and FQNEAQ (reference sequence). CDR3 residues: CASSPAAVLAKNIQYF. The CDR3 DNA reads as TGTGCCAGCAGCCCCGCGGCAGTTCTAGCCAAAAACATTCAGTACTTC.

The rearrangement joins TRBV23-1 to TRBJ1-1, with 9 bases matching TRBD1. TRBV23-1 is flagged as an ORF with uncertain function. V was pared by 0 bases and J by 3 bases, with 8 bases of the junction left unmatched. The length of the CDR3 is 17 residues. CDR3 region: CASSQSRGTGSDTEAFF. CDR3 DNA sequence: TGCGCCAGCAGTCAATCAAGGGGGACAGGGTCTGACACTGAAGCTTTCTTT.

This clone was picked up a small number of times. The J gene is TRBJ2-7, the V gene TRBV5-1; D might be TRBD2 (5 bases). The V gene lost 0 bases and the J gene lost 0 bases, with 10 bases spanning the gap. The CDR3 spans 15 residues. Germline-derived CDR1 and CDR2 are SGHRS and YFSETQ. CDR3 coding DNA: TGCGCCAGCAGCTTGGCGGGGTCAGCCTCCTACGAGCAGTACTTC. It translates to CASSLAGSASYEQYF.

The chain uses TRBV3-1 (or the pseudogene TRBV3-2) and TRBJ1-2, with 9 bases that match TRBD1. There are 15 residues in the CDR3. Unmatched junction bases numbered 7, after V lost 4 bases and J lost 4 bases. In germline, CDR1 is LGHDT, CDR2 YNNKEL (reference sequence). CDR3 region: CASSPGQGKIYGYTF. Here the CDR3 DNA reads TGTGCCAGCAGCCCAGGACAGGGGAAGATCTATGGCTACACCTTC.

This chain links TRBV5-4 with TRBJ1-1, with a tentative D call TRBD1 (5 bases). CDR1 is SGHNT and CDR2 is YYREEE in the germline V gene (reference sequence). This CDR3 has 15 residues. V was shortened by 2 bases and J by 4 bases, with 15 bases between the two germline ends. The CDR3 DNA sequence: TGTGCCAGCAGCTTCGGTGGCAGGGTGGGCACTGAAGCTTTCTTT. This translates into CASSFGGRVGTEAFF.

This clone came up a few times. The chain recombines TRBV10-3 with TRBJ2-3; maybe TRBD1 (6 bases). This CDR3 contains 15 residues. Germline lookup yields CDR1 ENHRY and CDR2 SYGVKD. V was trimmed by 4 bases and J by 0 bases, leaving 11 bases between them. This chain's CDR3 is CAISGQAPSTDTQYF. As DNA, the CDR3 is TGTGCCATCAGTGGACAGGCCCCAAGCACAGATACGCAGTATTTT.

The CDR3 is CASSRGGQRRETQYF. The CDR3 DNA is TGTGCCAGCAGCCGCGGGGGTCAGAGACGGGAGACCCAGTACTTC. The rearrangement uses TRBV3-1 (or the pseudogene TRBV3-2) and TRBJ2-5; TRBD2 matches 7 bases. CDR1 LGHDT and CDR2 YNNKEL come from the germline V gene (reference sequence). The CDR3 is 15 amino acids. V shed 4 bases and J 5 bases; nucleotides not matched to a gene: 10.

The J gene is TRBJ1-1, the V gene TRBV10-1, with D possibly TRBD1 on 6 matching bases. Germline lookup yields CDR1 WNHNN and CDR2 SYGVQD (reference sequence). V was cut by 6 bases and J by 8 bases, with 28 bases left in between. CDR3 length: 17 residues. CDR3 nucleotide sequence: TGCGCCAGCAGCCACCGGACAGTTCCTGGAACACTGAAGGAAGCTTTCTTT. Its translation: CASSHRTVPGTLKEAFF.

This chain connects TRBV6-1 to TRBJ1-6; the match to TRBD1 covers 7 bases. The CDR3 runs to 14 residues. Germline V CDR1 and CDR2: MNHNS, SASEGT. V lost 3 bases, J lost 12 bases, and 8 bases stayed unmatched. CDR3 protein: CASSEGGQPRPLHF. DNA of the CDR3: TGTGCCAGCAGTGAGGGGGGACAGCCCCGACCCCTCCACTTT.

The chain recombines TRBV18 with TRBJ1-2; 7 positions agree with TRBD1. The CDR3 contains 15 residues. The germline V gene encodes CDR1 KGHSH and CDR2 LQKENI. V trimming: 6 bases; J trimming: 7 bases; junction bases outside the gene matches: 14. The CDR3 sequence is CASSRSGQAYFGYTF. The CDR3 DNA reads TGTGCCAGCTCCCGATCCGGACAGGCCTACTTTGGCTACACCTTC.

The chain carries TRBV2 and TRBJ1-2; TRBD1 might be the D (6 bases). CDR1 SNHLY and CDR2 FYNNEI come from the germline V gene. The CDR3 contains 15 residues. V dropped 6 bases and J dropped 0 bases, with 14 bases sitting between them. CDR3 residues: CASRLNRAPNYGYTF. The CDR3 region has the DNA TGTGCCAGCAGACTGAACAGGGCTCCTAACTATGGCTACACCTTC.

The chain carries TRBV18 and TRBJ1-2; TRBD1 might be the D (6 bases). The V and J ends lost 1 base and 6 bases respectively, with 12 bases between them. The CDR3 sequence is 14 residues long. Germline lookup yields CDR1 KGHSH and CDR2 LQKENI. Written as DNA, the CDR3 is TGTGCCAGCTCACCACGTCCAGGGGTAGATGGCTACACCTTC. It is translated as CASSPRPGVDGYTF. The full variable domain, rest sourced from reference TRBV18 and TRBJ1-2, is NAGVMQNPRHLVRRRGQEARLRCSPMKGHSHVYWYRQLPEEGLKFMVYLQKENIIDESGMPKERFSAEFPKEGPSILRIQQVVRGDSAAYFCASSPRPGVDGYTFGSGTRLTVV.

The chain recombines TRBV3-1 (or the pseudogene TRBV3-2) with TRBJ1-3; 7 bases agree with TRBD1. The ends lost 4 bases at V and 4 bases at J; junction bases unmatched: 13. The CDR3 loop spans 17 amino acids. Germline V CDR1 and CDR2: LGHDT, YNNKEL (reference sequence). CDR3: CASSPLTGEVLGNTIYF. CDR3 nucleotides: TGTGCCAGCAGCCCCCTAACAGGGGAAGTGTTAGGAAACACCATATATTTT.

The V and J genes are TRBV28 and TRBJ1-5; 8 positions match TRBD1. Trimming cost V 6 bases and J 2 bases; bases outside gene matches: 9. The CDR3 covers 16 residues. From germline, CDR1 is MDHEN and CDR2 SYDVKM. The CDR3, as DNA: TGTGCCAGCAGCCTGTTGACAGGGGCGCGCAATCAGCCCCAGCATTTT. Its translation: CASSLLTGARNQPQHF.

This CDR3 is CASSIGDGYTF. In nucleotides, the CDR3 is TGTGCCAGTAGTATCGGGGATGGCTACACCTTC. The rearrangement joins TRBV19 to TRBJ1-2; D gene unclear. The CDR3 spans 11 residues. Per the germline V gene, CDR1 is LNHDA and CDR2 is SQIVND (reference sequence). V was pared by 3 bases and J by 6 bases, with 5 bases between.

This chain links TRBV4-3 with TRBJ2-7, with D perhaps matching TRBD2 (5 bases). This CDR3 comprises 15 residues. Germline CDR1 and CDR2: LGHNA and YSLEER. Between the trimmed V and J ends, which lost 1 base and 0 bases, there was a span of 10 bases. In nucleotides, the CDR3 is TGCGCCAGCAGCCAAGGGGAGTCTGGCTCCTACGAGCAGTACTTC. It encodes CASSQGESGSYEQYF.

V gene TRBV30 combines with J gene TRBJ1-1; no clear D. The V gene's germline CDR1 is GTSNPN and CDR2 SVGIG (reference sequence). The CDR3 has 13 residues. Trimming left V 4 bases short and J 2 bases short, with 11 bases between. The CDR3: CAWTVDTNTEAFF. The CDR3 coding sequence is TGTGCCTGGACAGTTGACACAAACACTGAAGCTTTCTTT.

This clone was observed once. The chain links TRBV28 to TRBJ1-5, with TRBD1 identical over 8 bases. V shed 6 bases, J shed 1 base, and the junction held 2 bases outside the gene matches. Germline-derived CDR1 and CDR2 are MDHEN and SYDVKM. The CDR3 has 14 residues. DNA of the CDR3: TGTGCCAGCAGAACAGGGGGAAGCAATCAGCCCCAGCATTTT. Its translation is CASRTGGSNQPQHF.

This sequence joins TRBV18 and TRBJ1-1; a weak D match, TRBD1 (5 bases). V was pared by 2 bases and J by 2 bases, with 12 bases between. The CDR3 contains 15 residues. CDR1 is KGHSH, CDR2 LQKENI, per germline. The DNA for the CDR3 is TGTGCCAGCTCACCATCGGGGGGAATAAACACTGAAGCTTTCTTT. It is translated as CASSPSGGINTEAFF. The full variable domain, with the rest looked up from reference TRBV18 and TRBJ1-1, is NAGVMQNPRHLVRRRGQEARLRCSPMKGHSHVYWYRQLPEEGLKFMVYLQKENIIDESGMPKERFSAEFPKEGPSILRIQQVVRGDSAAYFCASSPSGGINTEAFFGQGTRLTVV.

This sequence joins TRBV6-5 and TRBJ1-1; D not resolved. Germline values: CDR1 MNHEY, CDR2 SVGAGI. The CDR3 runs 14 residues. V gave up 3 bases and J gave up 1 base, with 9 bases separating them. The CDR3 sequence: CASSYTTKNTEAFF. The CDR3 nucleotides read TGTGCCAGCAGTTATACAACGAAGAACACTGAAGCTTTCTTT.

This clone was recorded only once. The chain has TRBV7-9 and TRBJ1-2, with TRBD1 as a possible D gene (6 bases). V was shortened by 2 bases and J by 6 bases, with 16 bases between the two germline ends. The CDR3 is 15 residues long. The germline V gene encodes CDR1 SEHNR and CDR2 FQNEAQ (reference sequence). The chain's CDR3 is CASSLSGGQGNGYTF. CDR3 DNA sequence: TGTGCCAGCAGCTTAAGCGGTGGGCAGGGGAATGGCTACACCTTC.

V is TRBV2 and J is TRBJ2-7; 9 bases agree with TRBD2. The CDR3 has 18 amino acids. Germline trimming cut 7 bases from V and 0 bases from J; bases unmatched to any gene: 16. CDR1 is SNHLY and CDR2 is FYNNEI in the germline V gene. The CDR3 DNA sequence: TGTGCCAGCACCCCCGAGGCAGCGGGGGGCTCGAGCTCCTACGAGCAGTACTTC. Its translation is CASTPEAAGGSSSYEQYF.

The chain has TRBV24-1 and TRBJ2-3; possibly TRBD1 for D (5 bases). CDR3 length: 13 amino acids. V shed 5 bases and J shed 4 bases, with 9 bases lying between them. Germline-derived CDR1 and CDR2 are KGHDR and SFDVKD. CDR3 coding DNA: TGTGCCACCAGTGTTGACAGATCAGATACGCAGTATTTT. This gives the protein CATSVDRSDTQYF.

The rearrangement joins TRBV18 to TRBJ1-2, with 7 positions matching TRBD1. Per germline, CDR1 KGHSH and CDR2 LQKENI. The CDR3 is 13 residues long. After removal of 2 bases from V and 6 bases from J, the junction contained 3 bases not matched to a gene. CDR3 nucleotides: TGTGCCAGCTCACCATCCCAGGGGGATGGCTACACCTTC. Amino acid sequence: CASSPSQGDGYTF.

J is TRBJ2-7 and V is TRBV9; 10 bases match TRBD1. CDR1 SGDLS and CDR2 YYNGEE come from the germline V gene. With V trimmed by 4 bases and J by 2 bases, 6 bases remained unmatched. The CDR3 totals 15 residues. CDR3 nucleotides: TGTGCCAGCAGCCCCGGGACAGGGGTTACCTACGAGCAGTACTTC. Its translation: CASSPGTGVTYEQYF.

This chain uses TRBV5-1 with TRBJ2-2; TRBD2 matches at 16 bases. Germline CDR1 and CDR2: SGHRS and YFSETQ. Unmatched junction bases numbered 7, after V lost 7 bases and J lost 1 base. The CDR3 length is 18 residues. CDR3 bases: TGCGCCAGCGGACCGGGACTAGCGGGGGGGTTGAACACCGGGGAGCTGTTTTTT. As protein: CASGPGLAGGLNTGELFF.

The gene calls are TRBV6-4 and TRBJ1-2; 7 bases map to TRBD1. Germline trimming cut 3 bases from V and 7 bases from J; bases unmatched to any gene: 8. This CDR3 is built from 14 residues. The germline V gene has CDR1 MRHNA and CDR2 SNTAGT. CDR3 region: CASSELQGKCGYTF. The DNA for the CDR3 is TGTGCCAGCAGTGAATTACAGGGGAAGTGTGGCTACACCTTC.